What follows is one T cell receptor (beta chain) and its context. Its target is unknown. The sample comes from a study of response to subunit inactivated influenza vaccine. Broader study findings: Researchers suggested that each seasonal influenza vaccination recruits few new T cells.

The trim removed 5 bases at V and 4 bases at J, leaving 7 bases unmatched. CDR1 SGHRS and CDR2 YFSETQ come from the germline V gene. The CDR3 is 15 residues long. One entry per CDR3 protein results from TCRdb running MiXCR on the RT-PCR reads. The sample lists 590,000 or so distinct CDR3 sequences; about 15% were seen once. The rearrangement links TRBV5-1 to TRBJ2-1, with 9 bases matching TRBD2. Sequencing was performed on PBMCs from blood, taken approximately 15 days before vaccination. The sequence came from a man in his forties or fifties who received an inactivated influenza vaccine. The chain's CDR3 is CASRSGTSPYNEQFF. CDR3 sequence (DNA): TGCGCCAGCAGATCCGGGACTAGCCCTTACAATGAGCAGTTCTTC. The full variable domain, its missing parts supplied by reference TRBV5-1 and TRBJ2-1, is KAGVTQTPRYLIKTRGQQVTLSCSPISGHRSVSWYQQTPGQGLQFLFEYFSETQRNKGNFPGRFSGRQFSNSRSEMNVSTLELGDSALYLCASRSGTSPYNEQFFGPGTRLTVL.